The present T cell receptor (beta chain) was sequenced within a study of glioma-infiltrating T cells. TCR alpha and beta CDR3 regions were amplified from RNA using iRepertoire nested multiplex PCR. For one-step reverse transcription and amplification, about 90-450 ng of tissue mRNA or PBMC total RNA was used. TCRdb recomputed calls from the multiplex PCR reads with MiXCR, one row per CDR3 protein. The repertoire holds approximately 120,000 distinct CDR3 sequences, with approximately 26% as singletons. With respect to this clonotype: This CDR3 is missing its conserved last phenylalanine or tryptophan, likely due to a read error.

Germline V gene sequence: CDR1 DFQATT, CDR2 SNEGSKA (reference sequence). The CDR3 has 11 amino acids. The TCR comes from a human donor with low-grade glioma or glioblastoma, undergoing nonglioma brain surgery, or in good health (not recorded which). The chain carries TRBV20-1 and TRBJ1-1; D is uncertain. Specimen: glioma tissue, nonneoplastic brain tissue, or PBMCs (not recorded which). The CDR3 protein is CSAGTNTEAFC. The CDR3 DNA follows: TGCAGCGCCGGAACGAACACTGAAGCTTTCTGT.